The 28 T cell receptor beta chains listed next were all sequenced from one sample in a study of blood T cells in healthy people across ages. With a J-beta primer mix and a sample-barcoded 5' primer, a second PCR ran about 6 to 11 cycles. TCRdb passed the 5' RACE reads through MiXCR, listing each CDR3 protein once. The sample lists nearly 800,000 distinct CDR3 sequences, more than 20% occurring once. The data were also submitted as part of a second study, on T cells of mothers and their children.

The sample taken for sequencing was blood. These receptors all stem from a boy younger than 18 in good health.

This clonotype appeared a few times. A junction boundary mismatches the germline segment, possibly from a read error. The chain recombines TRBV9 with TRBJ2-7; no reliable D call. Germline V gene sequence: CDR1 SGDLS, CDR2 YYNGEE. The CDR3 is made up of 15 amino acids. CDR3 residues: CASSVGPGVSHEQYF. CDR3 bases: TGTGCCAGCAGCGTAGGGCCAGGTGTCTCCCACGAGCAGTACTTC.

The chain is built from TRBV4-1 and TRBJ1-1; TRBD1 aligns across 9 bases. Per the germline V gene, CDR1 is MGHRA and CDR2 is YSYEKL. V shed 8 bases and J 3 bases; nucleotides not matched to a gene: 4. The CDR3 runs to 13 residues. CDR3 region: CASGRDRDTEAFF. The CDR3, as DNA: TGCGCCAGCGGCCGGGACAGGGACACTGAAGCTTTCTTT.

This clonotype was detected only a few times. DNA of the CDR3: TGTGCCAGCACCAATGGGGGAACCGGGGAGCTGTTTTTT. Encoded protein: CASTNGGTGELFF. This chain joins TRBV27 and TRBJ2-2, with D tentatively TRBD1 or TRBD2 (5 bases each). Germline V gene sequence: CDR1 MNHEY, CDR2 SMNVEV (reference sequence). V lost 7 bases to trimming and J lost 5 bases, with 11 bases between them. The CDR3 is made up of 13 amino acids.

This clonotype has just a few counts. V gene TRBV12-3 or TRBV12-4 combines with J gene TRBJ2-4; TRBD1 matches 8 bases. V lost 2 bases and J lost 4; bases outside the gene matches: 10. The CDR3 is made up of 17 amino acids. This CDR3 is CASSLKVGRGLKNIQYF. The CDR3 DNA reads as TGTGCCAGCAGTTTAAAGGTTGGCAGGGGGCTGAAAAACATTCAGTACTTC.

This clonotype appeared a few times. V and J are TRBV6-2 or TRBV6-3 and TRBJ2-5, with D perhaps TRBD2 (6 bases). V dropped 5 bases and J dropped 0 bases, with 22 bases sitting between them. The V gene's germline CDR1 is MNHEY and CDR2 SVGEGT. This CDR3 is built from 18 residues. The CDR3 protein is CASSQDRERLGYQETQYF. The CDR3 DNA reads TGTGCCAGCAGTCAAGATCGAGAAAGACTAGGTTACCAAGAGACCCAGTACTTC.

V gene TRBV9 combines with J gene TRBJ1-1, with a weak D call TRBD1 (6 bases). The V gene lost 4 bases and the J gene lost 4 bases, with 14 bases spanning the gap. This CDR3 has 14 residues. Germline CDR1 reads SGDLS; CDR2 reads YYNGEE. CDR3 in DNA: TGTGCCAGCAGCCCCCAGAGAGGGGGCACTGAAGCTTTCTTT. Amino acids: CASSPQRGGTEAFF.

The CDR3 nucleotides read TGTGCCAGCAGCTTACGGACTAGCGGGCTTAAAGAGACCCAGTACTTC. The encoded protein is CASSLRTSGLKETQYF. This chain uses TRBV7-2 with TRBJ2-5, with 11 bases that match TRBD2. The CDR3 loop spans 16 amino acids. After removal of 2 bases from V and 3 bases from J, the junction contained 5 bases not matched to a gene. The germline V gene encodes CDR1 SGHTA and CDR2 FQGNSA.

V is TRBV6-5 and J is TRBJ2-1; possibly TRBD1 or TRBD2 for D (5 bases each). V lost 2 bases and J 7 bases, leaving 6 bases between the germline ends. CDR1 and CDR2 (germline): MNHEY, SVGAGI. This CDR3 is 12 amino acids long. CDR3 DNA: TGTGCCAGCAGTTACGAGGGGAATGAGCAGTTCTTC. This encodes CASSYEGNEQFF.

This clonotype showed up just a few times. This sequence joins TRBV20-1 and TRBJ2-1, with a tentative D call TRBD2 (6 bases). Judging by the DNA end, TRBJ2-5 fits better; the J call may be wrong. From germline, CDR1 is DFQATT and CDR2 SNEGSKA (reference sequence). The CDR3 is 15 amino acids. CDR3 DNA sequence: TGCAGTGCTAGCCCTAAAGGGACTGAGCAAGAGACCCAGTACTTC. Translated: CSASPKGTEQETQYF.

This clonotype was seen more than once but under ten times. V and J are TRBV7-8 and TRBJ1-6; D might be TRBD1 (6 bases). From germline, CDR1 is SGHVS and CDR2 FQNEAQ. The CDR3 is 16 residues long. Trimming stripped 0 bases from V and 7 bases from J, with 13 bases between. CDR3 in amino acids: CASSLAGAGGNSPLHF. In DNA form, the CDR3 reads TGTGCCAGCAGCTTAGCAGGAGCCGGGGGCAATTCACCCCTCCACTTT.

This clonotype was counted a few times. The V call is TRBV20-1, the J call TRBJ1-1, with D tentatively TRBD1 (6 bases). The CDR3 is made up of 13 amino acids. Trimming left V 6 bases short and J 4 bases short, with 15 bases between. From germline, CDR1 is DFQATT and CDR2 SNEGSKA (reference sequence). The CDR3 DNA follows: TGCAGTGCACTGGGGGCGAGGGTCACTGAAGCTTTCTTT. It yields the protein CSALGARVTEAFF.

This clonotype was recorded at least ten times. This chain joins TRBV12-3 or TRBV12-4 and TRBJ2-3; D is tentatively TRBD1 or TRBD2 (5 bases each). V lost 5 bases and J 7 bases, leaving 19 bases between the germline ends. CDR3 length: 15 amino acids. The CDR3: CASSPEDWGWYTQYF. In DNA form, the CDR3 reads TGTGCCAGCAGTCCCGAGGACTGGGGCTGGTATACGCAGTATTTT.

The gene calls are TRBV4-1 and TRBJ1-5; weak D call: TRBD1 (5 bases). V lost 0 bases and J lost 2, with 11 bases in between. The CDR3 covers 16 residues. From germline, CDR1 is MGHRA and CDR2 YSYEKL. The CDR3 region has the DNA TGCGCCAGCAGCCAAGATGCAGGGACTGGCAATCAGCCCCAGCATTTT. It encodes CASSQDAGTGNQPQHF.

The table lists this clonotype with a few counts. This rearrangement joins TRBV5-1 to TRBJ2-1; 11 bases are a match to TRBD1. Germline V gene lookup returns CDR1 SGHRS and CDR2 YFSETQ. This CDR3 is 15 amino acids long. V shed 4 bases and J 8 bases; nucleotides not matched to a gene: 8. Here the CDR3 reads CASSPGTGGGYEQFF. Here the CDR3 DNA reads TGCGCCAGCAGCCCCGGGACAGGGGGTGGGTATGAGCAGTTCTTC.

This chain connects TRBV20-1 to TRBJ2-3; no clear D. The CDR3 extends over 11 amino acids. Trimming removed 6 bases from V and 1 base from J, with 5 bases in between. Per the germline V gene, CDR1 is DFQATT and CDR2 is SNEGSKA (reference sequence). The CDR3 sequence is CSAEGTDTQYF. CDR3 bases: TGCAGTGCAGAGGGCACAGATACGCAGTATTTT.

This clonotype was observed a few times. Here the CDR3 reads CASSQEEHGRGTEAFF. The CDR3 DNA reads as TGTGCCAGCAGCCAAGAGGAGCACGGGCGGGGCACTGAAGCTTTCTTT. The rearrangement uses TRBV4-2 and TRBJ1-1; no clear D gene. CDR3 length: 16 residues. CDR1 is LGHNA and CDR2 is YNFKEQ in the germline V gene. The germline V and J ends were trimmed by 0 bases and 4 bases, with 15 bases remaining between them.

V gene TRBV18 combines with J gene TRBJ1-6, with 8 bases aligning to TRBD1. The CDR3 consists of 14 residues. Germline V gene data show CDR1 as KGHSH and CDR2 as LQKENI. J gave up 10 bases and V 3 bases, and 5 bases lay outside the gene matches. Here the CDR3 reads CASSPGQVQSPLHF. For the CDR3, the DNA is TGTGCCAGCTCACCGGGACAGGTTCAATCACCCCTCCACTTT.

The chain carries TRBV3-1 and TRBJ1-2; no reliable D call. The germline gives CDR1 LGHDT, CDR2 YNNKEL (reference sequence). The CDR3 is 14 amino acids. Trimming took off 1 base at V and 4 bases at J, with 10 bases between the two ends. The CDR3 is CASSQGTSSYGYTF. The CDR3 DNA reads TGTGCCAGCAGCCAAGGGACTTCTAGCTATGGCTACACCTTC.

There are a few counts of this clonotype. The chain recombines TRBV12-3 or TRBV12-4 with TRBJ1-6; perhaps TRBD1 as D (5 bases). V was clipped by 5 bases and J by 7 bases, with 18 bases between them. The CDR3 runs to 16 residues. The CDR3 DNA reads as TGTGCCAGCAGTCCCAGGGTCGGAGCGCGGAATTCACCCCTCCACTTT. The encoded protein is CASSPRVGARNSPLHF.

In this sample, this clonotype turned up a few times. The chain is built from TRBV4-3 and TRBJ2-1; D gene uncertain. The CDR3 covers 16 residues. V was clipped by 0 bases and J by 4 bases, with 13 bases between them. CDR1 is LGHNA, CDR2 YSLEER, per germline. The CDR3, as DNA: TGCGCCAGCAGCCAAGATTTTAGGGCAGCTTACAATGAGCAGTTCTTC. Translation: CASSQDFRAAYNEQFF.

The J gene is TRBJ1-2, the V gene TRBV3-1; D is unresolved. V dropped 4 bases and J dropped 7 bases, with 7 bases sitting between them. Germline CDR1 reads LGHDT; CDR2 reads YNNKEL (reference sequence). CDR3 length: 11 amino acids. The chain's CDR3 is CASSRQSGYTF. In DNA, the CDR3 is TGTGCCAGCAGCCGTCAATCTGGCTACACCTTC.

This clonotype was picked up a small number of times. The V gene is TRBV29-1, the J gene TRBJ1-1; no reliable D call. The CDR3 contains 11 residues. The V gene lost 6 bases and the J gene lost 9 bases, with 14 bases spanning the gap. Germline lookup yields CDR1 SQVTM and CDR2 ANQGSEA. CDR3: CSVVPAGQAFF. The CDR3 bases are TGCAGCGTCGTGCCGGCCGGGCAAGCTTTCTTT.

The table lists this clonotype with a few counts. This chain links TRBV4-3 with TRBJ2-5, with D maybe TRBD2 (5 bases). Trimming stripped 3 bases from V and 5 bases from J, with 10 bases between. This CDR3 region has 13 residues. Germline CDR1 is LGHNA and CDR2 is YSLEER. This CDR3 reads CASSHSVFETQYF. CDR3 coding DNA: TGCGCCAGCAGCCATAGCGTATTCGAGACCCAGTACTTC.

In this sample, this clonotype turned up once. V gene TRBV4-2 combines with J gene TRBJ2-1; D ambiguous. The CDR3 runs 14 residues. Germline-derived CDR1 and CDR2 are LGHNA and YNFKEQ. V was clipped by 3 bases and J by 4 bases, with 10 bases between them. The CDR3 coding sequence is TGTGCCAGCAGCCAGACTCCGCTGTACAATGAGCAGTTCTTC. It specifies CASSQTPLYNEQFF.

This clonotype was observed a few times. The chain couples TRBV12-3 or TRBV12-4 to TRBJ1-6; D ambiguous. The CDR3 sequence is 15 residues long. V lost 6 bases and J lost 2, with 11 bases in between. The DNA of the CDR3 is TGTGCCAGCAGCCCCTCTTCCCCCTATAATTCACCCCTCCACTTT. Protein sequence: CASSPSSPYNSPLHF.

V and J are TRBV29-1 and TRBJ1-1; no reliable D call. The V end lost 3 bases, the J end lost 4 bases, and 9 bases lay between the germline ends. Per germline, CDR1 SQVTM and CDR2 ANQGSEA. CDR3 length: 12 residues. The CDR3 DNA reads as TGCAGCGTTGACCAGGCCGGCACTGAAGCTTTCTTT. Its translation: CSVDQAGTEAFF.

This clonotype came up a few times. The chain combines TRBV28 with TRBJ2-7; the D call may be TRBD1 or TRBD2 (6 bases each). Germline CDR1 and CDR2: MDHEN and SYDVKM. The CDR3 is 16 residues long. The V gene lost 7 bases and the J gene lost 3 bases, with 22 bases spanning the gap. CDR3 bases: TGTGCCAGCAATTTTCTCGGGGGCGGAAAGCACTACGAGCAGTACTTC. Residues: CASNFLGGGKHYEQYF.

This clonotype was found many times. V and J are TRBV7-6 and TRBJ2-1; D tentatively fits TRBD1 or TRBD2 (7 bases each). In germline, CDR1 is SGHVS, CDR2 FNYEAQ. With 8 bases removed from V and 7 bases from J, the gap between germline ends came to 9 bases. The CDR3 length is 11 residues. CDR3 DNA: TGTGCCAGCCAGGGGGGGAATGAGCAGTTCTTC. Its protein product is CASQGGNEQFF.